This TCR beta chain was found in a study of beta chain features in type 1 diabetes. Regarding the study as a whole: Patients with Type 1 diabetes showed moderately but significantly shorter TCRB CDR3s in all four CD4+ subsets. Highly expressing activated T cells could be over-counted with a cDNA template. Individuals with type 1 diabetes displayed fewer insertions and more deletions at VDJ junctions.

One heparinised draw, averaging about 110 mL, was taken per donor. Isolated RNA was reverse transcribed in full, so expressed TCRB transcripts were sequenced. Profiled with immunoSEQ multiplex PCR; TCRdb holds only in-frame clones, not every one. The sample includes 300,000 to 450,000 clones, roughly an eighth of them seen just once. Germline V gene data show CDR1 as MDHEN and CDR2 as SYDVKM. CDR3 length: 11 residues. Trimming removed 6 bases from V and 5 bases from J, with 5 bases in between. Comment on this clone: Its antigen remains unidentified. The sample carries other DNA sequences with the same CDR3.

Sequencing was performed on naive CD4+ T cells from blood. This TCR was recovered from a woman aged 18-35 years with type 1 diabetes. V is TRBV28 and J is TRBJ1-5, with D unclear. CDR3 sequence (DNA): TGTGCCAGCAGATCCGATCAGCCCCAGCATTTT. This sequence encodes CASRSDQPQHF. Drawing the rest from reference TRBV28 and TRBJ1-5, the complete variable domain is DVKVTQSSRYLVKRTGEKVFLECVQDMDHENMFWYRQDPGLGLRLIYFSYDVKMKEKGDIPEGYSVSREKKERFSLILESASTNQTSMYLCASRSDQPQHFGDGTRLSIL.